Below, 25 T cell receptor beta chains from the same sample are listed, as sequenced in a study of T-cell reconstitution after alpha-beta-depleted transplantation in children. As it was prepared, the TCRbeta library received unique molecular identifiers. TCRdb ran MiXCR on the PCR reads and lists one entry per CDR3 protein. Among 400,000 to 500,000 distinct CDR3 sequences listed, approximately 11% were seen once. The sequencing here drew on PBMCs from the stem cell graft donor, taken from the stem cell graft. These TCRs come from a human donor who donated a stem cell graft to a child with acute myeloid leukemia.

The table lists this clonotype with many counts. Here the CDR3 reads CASREAGAGYGYTF. Here the CDR3 DNA reads TGTGCCAGCAGAGAGGCGGGGGCGGGCTATGGCTACACCTTC. The rearrangement joins TRBV6-1 to TRBJ1-2; a possible D gene is TRBD1 (6 bases). V was cut by 6 bases and J by 4 bases, with 15 bases left in between. The CDR3 runs 14 residues. The germline V gene encodes CDR1 MNHNS and CDR2 SASEGT.

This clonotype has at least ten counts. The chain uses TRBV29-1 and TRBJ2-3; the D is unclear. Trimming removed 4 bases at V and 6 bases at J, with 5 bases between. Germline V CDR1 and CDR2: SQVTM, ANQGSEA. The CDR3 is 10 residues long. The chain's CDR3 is CSVVGDTQYF. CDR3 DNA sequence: TGCAGCGTTGTAGGGGATACGCAGTATTTT.

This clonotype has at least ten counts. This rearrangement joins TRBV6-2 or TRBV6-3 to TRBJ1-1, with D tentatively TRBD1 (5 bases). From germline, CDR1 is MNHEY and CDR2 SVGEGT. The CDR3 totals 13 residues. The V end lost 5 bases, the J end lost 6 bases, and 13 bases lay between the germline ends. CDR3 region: CASSLGGAPEAFF. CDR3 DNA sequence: TGTGCCAGCAGTCTGGGTGGGGCGCCTGAAGCTTTCTTT.

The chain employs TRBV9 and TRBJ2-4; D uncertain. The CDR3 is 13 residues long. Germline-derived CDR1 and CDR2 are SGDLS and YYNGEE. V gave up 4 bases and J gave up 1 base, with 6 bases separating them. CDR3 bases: TGTGCCAGCAGCCCCGGGGCCAAAAACATTCAGTACTTC. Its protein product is CASSPGAKNIQYF.

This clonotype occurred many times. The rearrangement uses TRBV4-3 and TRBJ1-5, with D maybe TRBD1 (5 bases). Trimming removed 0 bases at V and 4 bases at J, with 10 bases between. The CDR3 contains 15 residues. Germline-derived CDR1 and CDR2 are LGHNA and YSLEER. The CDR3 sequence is CASSQEGSGNQPQHF. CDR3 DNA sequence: TGCGCCAGCAGCCAAGAGGGTTCAGGGAATCAGCCCCAGCATTTT.

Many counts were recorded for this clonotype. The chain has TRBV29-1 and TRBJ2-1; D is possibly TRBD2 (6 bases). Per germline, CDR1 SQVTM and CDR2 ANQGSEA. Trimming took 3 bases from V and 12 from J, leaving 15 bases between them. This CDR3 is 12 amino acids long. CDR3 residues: CSVEGTQLRQFF. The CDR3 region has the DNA TGCAGCGTTGAGGGGACTCAGCTCAGGCAGTTCTTC.

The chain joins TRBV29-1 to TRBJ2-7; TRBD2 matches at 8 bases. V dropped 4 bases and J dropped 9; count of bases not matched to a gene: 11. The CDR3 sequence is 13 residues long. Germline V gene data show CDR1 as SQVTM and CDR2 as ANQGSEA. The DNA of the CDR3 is TGCAGCGTTGCTCGGGGACTAGTTGGAGGGCAGTACTTC. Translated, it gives CSVARGLVGGQYF.

CDR3 residues: CSVGAGATYEQYF. The CDR3 DNA is TGCAGCGTCGGGGCGGGAGCCACCTACGAGCAGTACTTC. V and J are TRBV29-1 and TRBJ2-7; 7 nucleotides agree with TRBD2. Germline CDR1 SQVTM, CDR2 ANQGSEA. The CDR3 runs 13 residues. The V and J ends lost 6 bases and 2 bases, in that order; junction bases with no gene match: 7.

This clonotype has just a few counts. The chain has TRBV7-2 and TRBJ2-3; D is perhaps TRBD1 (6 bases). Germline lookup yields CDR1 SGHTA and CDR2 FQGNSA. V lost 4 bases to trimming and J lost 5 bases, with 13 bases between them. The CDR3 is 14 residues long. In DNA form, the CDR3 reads TGTGCCAGCAGCTCACAGGGCGGACGAGATACGCAGTATTTT. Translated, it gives CASSSQGGRDTQYF.

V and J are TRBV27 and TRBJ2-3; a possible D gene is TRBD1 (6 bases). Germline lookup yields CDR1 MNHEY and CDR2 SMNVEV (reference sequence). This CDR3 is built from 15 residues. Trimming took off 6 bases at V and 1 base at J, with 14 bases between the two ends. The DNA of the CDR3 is TGTGCCAGCAGCCCGGAGCAGGGGCGCACAGATACGCAGTATTTT. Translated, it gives CASSPEQGRTDTQYF.

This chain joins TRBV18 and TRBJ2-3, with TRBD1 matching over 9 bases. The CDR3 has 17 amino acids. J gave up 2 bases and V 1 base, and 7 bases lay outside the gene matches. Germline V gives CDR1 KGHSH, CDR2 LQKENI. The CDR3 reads CASSPQGTGSTTDTQYF. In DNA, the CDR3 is TGTGCCAGCTCACCACAAGGGACAGGGTCTACCACAGATACGCAGTATTTT.

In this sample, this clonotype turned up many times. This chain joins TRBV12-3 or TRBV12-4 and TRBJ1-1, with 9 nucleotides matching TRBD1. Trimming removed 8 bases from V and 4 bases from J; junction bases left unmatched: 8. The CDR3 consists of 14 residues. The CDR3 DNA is TGTGCCAGCGTCTCCAACAGGGGGCCCACTGAAGCTTTCTTT. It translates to CASVSNRGPTEAFF.

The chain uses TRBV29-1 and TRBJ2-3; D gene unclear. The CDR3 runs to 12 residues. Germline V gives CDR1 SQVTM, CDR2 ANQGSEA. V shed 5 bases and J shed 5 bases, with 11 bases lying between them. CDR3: CSVTVAQDTQYF. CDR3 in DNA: TGCAGCGTTACCGTGGCCCAAGATACGCAGTATTTT.

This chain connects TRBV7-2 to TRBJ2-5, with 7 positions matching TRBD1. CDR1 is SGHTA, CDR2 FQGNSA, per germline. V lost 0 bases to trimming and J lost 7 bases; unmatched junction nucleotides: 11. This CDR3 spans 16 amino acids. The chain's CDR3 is CASSLAATGTARTQYF. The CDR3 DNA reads TGTGCCAGCAGCTTAGCGGCGACAGGGACCGCCCGGACCCAGTACTTC.

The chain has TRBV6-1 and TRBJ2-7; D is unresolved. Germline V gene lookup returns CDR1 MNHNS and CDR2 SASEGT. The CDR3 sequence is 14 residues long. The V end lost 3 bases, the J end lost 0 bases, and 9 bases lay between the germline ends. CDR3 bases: TGTGCCAGCAGTGACCGCTGGAGCTCCTACGAGCAGTACTTC. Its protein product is CASSDRWSSYEQYF.

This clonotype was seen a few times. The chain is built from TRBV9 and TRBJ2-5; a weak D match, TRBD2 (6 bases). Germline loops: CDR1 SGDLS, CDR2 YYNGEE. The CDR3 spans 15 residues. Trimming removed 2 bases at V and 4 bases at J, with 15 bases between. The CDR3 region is CASSVQGGVPETQYF. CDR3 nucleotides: TGTGCCAGCAGCGTTCAGGGAGGAGTCCCAGAGACCCAGTACTTC.

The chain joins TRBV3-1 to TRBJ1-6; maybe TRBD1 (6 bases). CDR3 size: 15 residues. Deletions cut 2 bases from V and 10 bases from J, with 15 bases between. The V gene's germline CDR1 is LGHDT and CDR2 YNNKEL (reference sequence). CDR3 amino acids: CASSQRSGADSPLHF. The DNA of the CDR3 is TGTGCCAGCAGCCAACGGTCAGGGGCGGACTCACCCCTCCACTTT.

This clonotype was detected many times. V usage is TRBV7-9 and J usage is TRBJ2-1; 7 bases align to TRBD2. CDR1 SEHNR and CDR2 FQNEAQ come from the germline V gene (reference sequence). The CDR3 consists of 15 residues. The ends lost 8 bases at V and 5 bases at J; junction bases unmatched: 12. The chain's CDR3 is CASQARWRGNNEQFF. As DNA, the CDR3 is TGTGCCAGCCAGGCTAGGTGGCGGGGGAACAATGAGCAGTTCTTC. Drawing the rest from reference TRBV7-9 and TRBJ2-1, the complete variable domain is DTGVSQNPRHKITKRGQNVTFRCDPISEHNRLYWYRQTLGQGPEFLTYFQNEAQLEKSRLLSDRFSAERPKGSFSTLEIQRTEQGDSAMYLCASQARWRGNNEQFFGPGTRLTVL.

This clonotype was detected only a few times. CDR3 loop: CAISQPGQGAGELFF. The CDR3, as DNA: TGTGCCATCAGCCAACCGGGACAGGGAGCCGGGGAGCTGTTTTTT. The J gene is TRBJ2-2, the V gene TRBV10-3; 9 nucleotides agree with TRBD1. Trimming at V came to 6 bases and at J to 6 bases, leaving 8 bases not matched to a gene. The CDR3 extends over 15 amino acids. The germline V gene has CDR1 ENHRY and CDR2 SYGVKD.

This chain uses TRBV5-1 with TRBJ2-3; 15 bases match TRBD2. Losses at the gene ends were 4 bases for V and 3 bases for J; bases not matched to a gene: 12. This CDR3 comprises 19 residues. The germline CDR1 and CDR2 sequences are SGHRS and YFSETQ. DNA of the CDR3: TGCGCCAGCAGCGATACTGGACTAGCGGGAGGGCCGTTGACAGATACGCAGTATTTT. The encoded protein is CASSDTGLAGGPLTDTQYF.

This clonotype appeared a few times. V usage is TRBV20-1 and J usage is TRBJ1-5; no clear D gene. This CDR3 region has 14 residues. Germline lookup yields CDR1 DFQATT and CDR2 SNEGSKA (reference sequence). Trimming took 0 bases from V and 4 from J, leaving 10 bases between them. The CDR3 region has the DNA TGCAGTGCTAGAGACATAACCCGGAATCAGCCCCAGCATTTT. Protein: CSARDITRNQPQHF.

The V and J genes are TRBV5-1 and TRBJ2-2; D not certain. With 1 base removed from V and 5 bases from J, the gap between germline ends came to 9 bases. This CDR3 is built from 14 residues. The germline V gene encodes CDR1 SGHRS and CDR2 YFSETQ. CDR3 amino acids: CASSLFAVTGELFF. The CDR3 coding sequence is TGCGCCAGCAGCTTGTTTGCGGTAACCGGGGAGCTGTTTTTT.

The chain's CDR3 is CASSFGAGGHNEQFF. CDR3 DNA sequence: TGTGCCAGCAGTTTCGGGGCGGGGGGGCACAATGAGCAGTTCTTC. The rearrangement uses TRBV12-3 or TRBV12-4 and TRBJ2-1; 9 bases are a match to TRBD2. V lost 3 bases, J lost 5 bases, and 5 bases stayed unmatched. The CDR3 is 15 amino acids.

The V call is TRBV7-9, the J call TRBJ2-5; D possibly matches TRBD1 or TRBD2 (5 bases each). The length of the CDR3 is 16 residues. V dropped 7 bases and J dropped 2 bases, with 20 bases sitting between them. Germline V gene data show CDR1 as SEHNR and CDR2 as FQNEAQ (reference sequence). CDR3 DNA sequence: TGTGCCAGCAACCCCCTGGGGACCCCGGGACAAGAGACCCAGTACTTC. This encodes CASNPLGTPGQETQYF. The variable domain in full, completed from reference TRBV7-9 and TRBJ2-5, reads DTGVSQNPRHKITKRGQNVTFRCDPISEHNRLYWYRQTLGQGPEFLTYFQNEAQLEKSRLLSDRFSAERPKGSFSTLEIQRTEQGDSAMYLCASNPLGTPGQETQYFGPGTRLLVL.

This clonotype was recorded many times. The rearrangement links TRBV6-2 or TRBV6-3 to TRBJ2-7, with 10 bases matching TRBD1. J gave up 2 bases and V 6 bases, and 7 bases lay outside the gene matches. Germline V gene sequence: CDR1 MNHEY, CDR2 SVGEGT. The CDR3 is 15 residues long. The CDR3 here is CASRRSGQGAYEQYF. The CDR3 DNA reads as TGTGCCAGCAGAAGGTCCGGACAGGGGGCCTACGAGCAGTACTTC.